These 14 T cell receptor beta chains originate from one sample sequenced in a study of T cell changes during pregnancy in multiple sclerosis. Method: immunoSEQ multiplex PCR; TCRdb's copy keeps in-frame clones and lacks some. The sample consists of 27,000 or so clones, around nine tenths of them appearing once. The sequences come from CD8+ T cells from peripheral blood mononuclear cells, collected in the second trimester of pregnancy. The receptors shown here come from a female donor with multiple sclerosis, enrolled in a pregnancy study.

This clone showed up just once. V gene TRBV27 combines with J gene TRBJ2-1; D may be TRBD2 (5 bases). CDR3 size: 12 residues. CDR1 MNHEY and CDR2 SMNVEV come from the germline V gene (reference sequence). Trimming shortened V by 4 bases and J by 7 bases, and 8 bases separated the two germline ends. As DNA, the CDR3 is TGTGCCAGCAGTTCCCCGGGGAATGAGCAGTTCTTC. Encoded protein: CASSSPGNEQFF.

The genes are TRBV5-4 and TRBJ2-5, with 9 positions matching TRBD2. The germline V gene has CDR1 SGHNT and CDR2 YYREEE (reference sequence). With V trimmed by 2 bases and J by 2 bases, 4 bases remained unmatched. The CDR3 spans 15 residues. The CDR3: CASSFFSGGQETQYF. DNA of the CDR3: TGTGCCAGCAGCTTTTTTAGCGGGGGACAAGAGACCCAGTACTTC.

V is TRBV23-1 and J is TRBJ2-1; 8 bases are shared with TRBD2. TRBV23-1 is sorted into the ORF group, with uncertain function. V dropped 4 bases and J dropped 6; count of bases not matched to a gene: 11. The CDR3 has 16 residues. CDR3 bases: TGCGCCAGCAGTCCTGGGGCGGGGGGTGCCTGCAATGAGCAGTTCTTC. Translated: CASSPGAGGACNEQFF.

The J gene is TRBJ2-1, the V gene TRBV15; tentative D call: TRBD1 (5 bases). The CDR3 covers 14 residues. Between the trimmed V and J ends, which lost 5 bases and 2 bases, there was a span of 10 bases. Germline V gives CDR1 LNHNV, CDR2 YYDKDF (reference sequence). The CDR3 loop reads CATSDRTPYNEQFF. In DNA form, the CDR3 reads TGTGCCACCAGCGATAGGACACCCTACAATGAGCAGTTCTTC.

The genes are TRBV5-4 and TRBJ2-5; D may be TRBD1 (5 bases). Deletions cut 5 bases from V and 5 bases from J, with 13 bases between. CDR3 length: 13 amino acids. Per germline, CDR1 SGHNT and CDR2 YYREEE (reference sequence). CDR3 amino acids: CASREGQWETQYF. Written as DNA, the CDR3 is TGTGCCAGCAGGGAAGGACAATGGGAGACCCAGTACTTC.

This sequence joins TRBV19 and TRBJ2-4; D gene unclear. CDR1 and CDR2 from the germline V gene are LNHDA and SQIVND (reference sequence). V was clipped by 7 bases and J by 10 bases, with 11 bases between them. The CDR3 is 11 amino acids. The CDR3 DNA reads TGTGCCAGTAATCGAGTTTGGATTCAGTACTTC. It translates to CASNRVWIQYF.

The chain carries TRBV27 and TRBJ2-7, with 9 nucleotides matching TRBD1. The J segment lost 5 bases and the V segment lost 4 bases, leaving 9 bases of the junction unmatched. The CDR3 sequence is 15 residues long. CDR1 and CDR2 from the germline V gene are MNHEY and SMNVEV (reference sequence). The CDR3 DNA sequence: TGTGCCAGCAGTTCAAACAGGGGGCAGAACGACGAGCAGTACTTC. It translates to CASSSNRGQNDEQYF.

As for this clone: The CDR3 does not end in the conserved phenylalanine or tryptophan, so this is likely a read error. V gene TRBV11-2 combines with J gene TRBJ1-2, with 8 bases aligning to TRBD1. V lost 4 bases to trimming and J lost 8 bases; unmatched junction nucleotides: 12. CDR3 length equals 15 residues. Germline lookup yields CDR1 SGHAT and CDR2 FQNNGV. CDR3 region: CASSSKRTGKSGYTL. The CDR3 bases are TGTGCCAGCAGCTCGAAGAGGACAGGGAAGAGCGGCTACACCCTC.

The V gene is TRBV5-1, the J gene TRBJ1-3, with TRBD1 matching 7 bases. Losses at the gene ends were 4 bases for V and 4 bases for J; bases not matched to a gene: 5. This CDR3 is built from 14 residues. Per germline, CDR1 SGHRS and CDR2 YFSETQ. CDR3 sequence reads: CASSPGGGGNTIYF. The CDR3 DNA reads as TGCGCCAGCAGCCCAGGGGGAGGCGGAAACACCATATATTTT.

V usage is TRBV11-2 and J usage is TRBJ2-7, with D possibly TRBD2 on 5 matching bases. This CDR3 spans 13 amino acids. Germline CDR1 is SGHAT and CDR2 is FQNNGV. The V gene lost 8 bases and the J gene lost 3 bases, with 14 bases spanning the gap. The DNA of the CDR3 is TGTGCCAGCGGATTGACGGGGATCTACGAGCAGTACTTC. Translated, it gives CASGLTGIYEQYF.

The chain recombines TRBV10-1 with TRBJ2-1; D gene unclear. V lost 4 bases and J lost 3, with 7 bases in between. The CDR3 is made up of 13 amino acids. From germline, CDR1 is WNHNN and CDR2 SYGVQD (reference sequence). CDR3 nucleotide sequence: TGCGCCAGCAGTGCGGCGGACTACAATGAGCAGTTCTTC. It yields the protein CASSAADYNEQFF.

This clone was picked up a small number of times. As DNA, the CDR3 is TGCGCCAGCAGTGAGACAGGGGAACATTCACCCCTCCACTTT. This sequence encodes CASSETGEHSPLHF. The V call is TRBV10-2, the J call TRBJ1-6, with 7 nucleotides matching TRBD1. This CDR3 contains 14 residues. V shed 2 bases, J shed 8 bases, and the junction held 3 bases outside the gene matches. CDR1 and CDR2 from the germline V gene are WSHSY and SAAADI.

The chain recombines TRBV28 with TRBJ1-3; the match to TRBD1 covers 9 bases. This CDR3 has 17 residues. Germline values: CDR1 MDHEN, CDR2 SYDVKM. Trimming removed 8 bases from V and 0 bases from J; junction bases left unmatched: 11. CDR3 sequence reads: CASRTQQGATSGNTIYF. The CDR3 DNA follows: TGTGCCAGCCGCACTCAACAGGGGGCCACCTCTGGAAACACCATATATTTT.

This clone was observed a handful of times. Other DNA sequences of this sample code for an identical CDR3. The CDR3 DNA is TGTGCCAGCAGTGAAACAGGGGGCTCCTACAATGAGCAGTTCTTC. It is translated as CASSETGGSYNEQFF. The V and J genes are TRBV6-4 and TRBJ2-1; 8 bases line up with TRBD1. Germline CDR1 and CDR2: MRHNA and SNTAGT. The CDR3 has 15 residues. The J segment lost 0 bases and the V segment lost 3 bases, leaving 1 base of the junction unmatched.